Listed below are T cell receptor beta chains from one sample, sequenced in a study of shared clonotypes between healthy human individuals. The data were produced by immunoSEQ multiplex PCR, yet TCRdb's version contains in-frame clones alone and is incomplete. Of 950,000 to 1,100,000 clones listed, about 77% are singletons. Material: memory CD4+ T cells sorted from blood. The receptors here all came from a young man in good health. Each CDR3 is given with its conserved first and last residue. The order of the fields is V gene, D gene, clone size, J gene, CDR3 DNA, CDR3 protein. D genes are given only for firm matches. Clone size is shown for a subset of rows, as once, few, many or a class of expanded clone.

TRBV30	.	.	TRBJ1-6	TGTGCCTGGAGTCCCCGGCAGGGAGGCTCGAATTCACCCCTCCACTTT	CAWSPRQGGSNSPLHF
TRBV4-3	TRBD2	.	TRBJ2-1	TGCGCCAGCAGCCGATGGACTAGCGGGCAGTACAATGAGCAGTTCTTC	CASSRWTSGQYNEQFF
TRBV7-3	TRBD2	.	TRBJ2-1	TGTGCCAGCAGCTACTCTAGCGGGGGATCCTACAATGAGCAGTTCTTC	CASSYSSGGSYNEQFF
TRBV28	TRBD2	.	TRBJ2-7	TGTGCCAGCAGTTTGGGGACGGGAGGGCAGTACTTC	CASSLGTGGQYF
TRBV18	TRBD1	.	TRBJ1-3	TGTGCCAGCTCACCACCCCAGGGGGCTGCAAACACCATATATTTT	CASSPPQGAANTIYF
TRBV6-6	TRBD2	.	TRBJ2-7	TGTGCCAGCAGGACCAGACTAGCGGGATCCTACGAGCAGTACTTC	CASRTRLAGSYEQYF
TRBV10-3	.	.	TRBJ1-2	TGTGCCATCAGTGAGGACTTTGTCTATGGCTACACCTTC	CAISEDFVYGYTF
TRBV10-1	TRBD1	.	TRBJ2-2	TGCGCCAGCAGTGATCAGGGGGCTGCCCCCGGGGAGCTGTTTTTT	CASSDQGAAPGELFF
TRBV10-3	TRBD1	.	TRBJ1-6	TGTGCCATCCAGGGACAGGGGAATTCACCCCTCCACTTT	CAIQGQGNSPLHF
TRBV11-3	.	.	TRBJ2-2	TGTGCCAGCAGCTTAGATTTCGGGGGGGAGCTGTTTTTT	CASSLDFGGELFF
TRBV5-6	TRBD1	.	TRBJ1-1	TGTGCCAGCAGCCACTCCGACAGGGTGAACACTGAAGCTTTCTTT	CASSHSDRVNTEAFF
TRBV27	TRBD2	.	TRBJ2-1	TGTGCCAGTACAGCTATACTAGCGGGAGGATACAATGAGCAGTTCTTC	CASTAILAGGYNEQFF
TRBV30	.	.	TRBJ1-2	TGTGCCTGGGGCCCCAAAGCTAACTATGGCTACACCTTC	CAWGPKANYGYTF
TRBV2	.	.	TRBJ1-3	TGTGCCAGTAACAGGTTATCGTACTCTGGAAACACCATATATTTT	CASNRLSYSGNTIYF
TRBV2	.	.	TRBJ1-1	TGTGCCAGCAAAAAAGATGTGAACACTGAAGCTTTCTTT	CASKKDVNTEAFF
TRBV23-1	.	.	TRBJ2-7	TGCGCCAGCAGTCAATCTAGGAGGGTTATCTCCTACGAGCAGTACTTC	CASSQSRRVISYEQYF
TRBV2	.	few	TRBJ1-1	TGTGCCAGCAGCCTACAGCCGAACACTGAAGCTTTCTTT	CASSLQPNTEAFF
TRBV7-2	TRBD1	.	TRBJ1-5	TGTGCCAGCAGCTTACGGGGACAGATCAATCAGCCCCAGCATTTT	CASSLRGQINQPQHF
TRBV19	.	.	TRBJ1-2	TGTGCCAGTAGTATCCGGGCAGCTAACTATGGCTACACCTTC	CASSIRAANYGYTF
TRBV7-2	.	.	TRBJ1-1	TGTGCCAGCAGCTCGGGGACGGCGAACACTGAAGCTTTCTTT	CASSSGTANTEAFF
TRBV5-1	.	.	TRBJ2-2	TGCGCCAGCAGCCCACAGGGTTTCGCCGGGGAGCTGTTTTTT	CASSPQGFAGELFF
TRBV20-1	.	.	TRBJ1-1	TGCAGTGCTTTGCGGTTCACTGAAGCTTTCTTT	CSALRFTEAFF
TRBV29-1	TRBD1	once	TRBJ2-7	TGCAGCGCGAGACAGGGGGCCTACGAGCAGTACTTC	CSARQGAYEQYF
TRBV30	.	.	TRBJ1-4	TGTGCCTGGAGTGGGGGGGAAAAACTGTTTTTT	CAWSGGEKLFF
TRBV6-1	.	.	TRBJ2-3	TGTGCCAGCAGTGAACCAGGAGGTGCTAGCACAGATACGCAGTATTTT	CASSEPGGASTDTQYF
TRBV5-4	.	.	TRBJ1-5	TGCGCCAGCAGCCAAGTTCTGGGGGTGGTACAGCCCCAGCATTTT	CASSQVLGVVQPQHF
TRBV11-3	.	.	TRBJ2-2	TGTGCCAGCAGCCTCGCGGGGAATACCGGGGAGCTGTTTTTT	CASSLAGNTGELFF
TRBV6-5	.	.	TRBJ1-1	TGTGCCAGCAGTCTACAGGGTTCCTACACTGAAGCTTTCTTT	CASSLQGSYTEAFF
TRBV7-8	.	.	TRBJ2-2	TGTGCCAGCAGCTTATCCAGTCACCCGGGAGCCGGGGAGCTGTTTTTT	CASSLSSHPGAGELFF